The 21 T cell receptor beta chains reported below all come from one sample, sequenced in a study of spatial heterogeneity in lung cancer (dated by TCRdb to between 2018 and 2021). The time point label here, explained by the study, means: sample taken at primary tumor resection. For TCR sequencing, whole RNA was extracted from tumor and nontumor lung tissue, or from cryopreserved PBMC samples, and no cell sorting was done. The library was obtained by 5' RACE. For sequencing, a NextSeq 500 was employed. The public reads were reanalyzed by TCRdb: fastp trimming at Q25, MiXCR alignment, in-frame beta chains only. Merged by CDR3 protein, the rows form single entries marked with the most common genes and DNA. This sample holds approximately 11,000 distinct CDR3 sequences; approximately 6.2% were observed only once. Clones ranked in the top ten supply over 9% of the sample. The sequencing here drew on normal lung tissue next to the tumor, taken at surgery. The receptor set was obtained from a male donor with early-stage non-small cell lung cancer.

On this clonotype: This beta chain appears as a stray read in a library generated for alpha chains; its size is not informative. The chain recombines TRBV20-1 with TRBJ2-7; a weak D match, TRBD2 (6 bases). V lost 5 bases, J lost 2 bases, and 16 bases lay in between. The CDR3 loop spans 14 amino acids. CDR1 and CDR2 (germline): DFQATT, SNEGSKA (reference sequence). The CDR3 spells CSAAPLGGTYEQYF. The DNA of the CDR3 is TGCAGTGCTGCCCCTTTGGGCGGGACCTACGAGCAGTACTTC.

Sample share makes this clonotype medium-sized. This beta chain is an unintended read in a library built for alpha chains; its size means little. The chain employs TRBV4-1 and TRBJ2-7; 9 nucleotides agree with TRBD2. The CDR3 contains 17 residues. CDR1 is MGHRA and CDR2 is YSYEKL in the germline V gene. Trimming cost V 1 base and J 4 bases; bases outside gene matches: 11. The CDR3: CASSQGSSGRTSYEQYF. CDR3 DNA: TGCGCCAGCAGCCAAGGTAGTAGCGGGAGAACAAGTTACGAGCAGTACTTC.

This clonotype came up a few times. Since the library was made to target alpha chains, this beta chain is a stray read and its abundance is not meaningful. The chain combines TRBV20-1 with TRBJ1-3; no clear D. Per the germline V gene, CDR1 is DFQATT and CDR2 is SNEGSKA (reference sequence). V lost 5 bases and J 0 bases, leaving 8 bases between the germline ends. CDR3 length equals 13 residues. The CDR3 DNA reads as TGCAGTGCTCGTGACAACTCTGGAAACACCATATATTTT. It specifies CSARDNSGNTIYF.

This clonotype was detected many times. The library was designed around alpha chains, so this beta chain is a stray read whose abundance carries little weight. The gene calls are TRBV5-1 and TRBJ2-3; TRBD2 matches at 7 bases. CDR3 length: 17 residues. Looked up from germline, CDR1 is SGHRS and CDR2 is YFSETQ. V gave up 5 bases and J gave up 1 base; unmatched junction bases: 13. For the CDR3, the DNA is TGCGCCAGCAGTCCTAGCGGTCCTCTAACACGCACAGATACGCAGTATTTT. Translated, it gives CASSPSGPLTRTDTQYF.

This clonotype has only one observation. Being off target in a library aimed at alpha chains, this beta chain has a size of little meaning. CDR3 sequence (DNA): TGCGCCAGCAGCCACGGGACTAGCGGAGAGACCCAGTACTTC. It specifies CASSHGTSGETQYF. The rearrangement links TRBV5-1 to TRBJ2-5; 11 bases agree with TRBD2. Unmatched junction bases numbered 3, after V lost 4 bases and J lost 4 bases. Germline values: CDR1 SGHRS, CDR2 YFSETQ. This CDR3 is 14 amino acids long.

On this clonotype: This beta chain appears as a stray read in a library generated for alpha chains; its size is not informative. The chain has TRBV2 and TRBJ1-1; TRBD1 is a possible D gene (5 bases). V was clipped by 0 bases and J by 5 bases, with 10 bases between them. This CDR3 contains 14 residues. The germline CDR1 and CDR2 sequences are SNHLY and FYNNEI. The CDR3 reads CASSEARRGTEAFF. The CDR3 nucleotides are TGTGCCAGCAGTGAAGCGCGTAGGGGAACTGAAGCTTTCTTT.

Remarks on this clonotype: This beta chain turned up in a library designed for alpha chains; as an off-target read, its abundance says little. V is TRBV9 and J is TRBJ2-1, with D tentatively TRBD1 or TRBD2 (6 bases each). The CDR3 length is 14 residues. V lost 2 bases and J lost 9, with 15 bases in between. CDR1 is SGDLS, CDR2 YYNGEE, per germline. As DNA, the CDR3 is TGTGCCAGCAGCGTGGACCTTGGAGGGGGTGAGCAGTTCTTC. This sequence encodes CASSVDLGGGEQFF.

This clonotype was counted ten times or more. With the library built for alpha chains, this beta chain is off target and its frequency is not meaningful. The chain is built from TRBV6-2 or TRBV6-3 and TRBJ2-7; no clear D. The CDR3 totals 12 residues. V was cut by 0 bases and J by 2 bases, with 2 bases left in between. Germline V gives CDR1 MNHEY, CDR2 SVGEGT. The CDR3 spells CASSYSTYEQYF. The CDR3 bases are TGTGCCAGCAGTTACTCAACCTACGAGCAGTACTTC.

This clonotype was seen ten or more times. Because this beta chain is a stray read in a library intended to capture alpha chains, its abundance should not be given much weight. J is TRBJ2-7 and V is TRBV28, with D perhaps TRBD1 (5 bases). This CDR3 region has 15 residues. Germline loops: CDR1 MDHEN, CDR2 SYDVKM. V was trimmed by 7 bases and J by 3 bases, leaving 19 bases between them. The CDR3 DNA reads TGTGCCAGCACGTCAGGGATAACAAGCAACTACGAGCAGTACTTC. Its protein is CASTSGITSNYEQYF.

This clonotype was recorded many times. This beta chain is an unintended read in a library built for alpha chains; its size means little. The gene calls are TRBV9 and TRBJ2-5, with D uncertain. With 7 bases removed from V and 5 bases from J, the gap between germline ends came to 9 bases. The CDR3 runs to 11 residues. CDR1 and CDR2 from the germline V gene are SGDLS and YYNGEE. The CDR3 loop reads CASSLGETQYF. CDR3 sequence (DNA): TGTGCCAGCTCCCTAGGGGAGACCCAGTACTTC.

A few counts support this clonotype. For a library built for alpha chains, this beta chain is a stray read; little rests on its size. The rearrangement links TRBV20-1 to TRBJ2-7, with 8 bases matching TRBD1. V lost 1 base, J lost 2 bases, and 10 bases stayed unmatched. This CDR3 has 16 residues. In germline, CDR1 is DFQATT, CDR2 SNEGSKA (reference sequence). CDR3 loop: CSARGIPGQAPYEQYF. The DNA for the CDR3 is TGCAGTGCTAGAGGGATACCGGGACAGGCCCCCTACGAGCAGTACTTC.

Sample share makes this clonotype medium-sized (0.01 to 0.1%). This beta chain was picked up by a library intended for alpha chains and is off target, so its count carries little meaning. The CDR3 loop is CASSEAASHSYEQYF. The CDR3 bases are TGTGCCAGCAGTGAAGCAGCTAGCCACTCCTACGAGCAGTACTTC. The chain has TRBV2 and TRBJ2-7; perhaps TRBD2 as D (5 bases). The CDR3 spans 15 residues. Germline V gene data show CDR1 as SNHLY and CDR2 as FYNNEI. V was cut by 0 bases and J by 0 bases, with 9 bases left in between.

Many counts were recorded for this clonotype. This beta chain slipped into a library made for alpha chains as a stray read, so its size is not meaningful. The gene calls are TRBV5-6 and TRBJ1-2, with 7 bases that match TRBD1. Germline CDR1 reads SGHDT; CDR2 reads YYEEEE. CDR3 length: 15 residues. The V and J ends lost 5 bases and 7 bases, in that order; junction bases with no gene match: 14. CDR3 region: CASRFSGQRNGGYTF. The CDR3 DNA follows: TGTGCCAGCAGATTCTCGGGACAGAGAAATGGTGGCTACACCTTC.

This clonotype was counted at least ten times. This beta chain represents an off-target read in a library built for alpha chains; its size is of limited meaning. V gene TRBV6-5 combines with J gene TRBJ2-7, with TRBD1 matching over 9 bases. The CDR3 contains 15 residues. Looked up from germline, CDR1 is MNHEY and CDR2 is SVGAGI. V was clipped by 2 bases and J by 2 bases; unmatched bases: 4. Written as DNA, the CDR3 is TGTGCCAGCAGTTACAGGGGACAGGGAACCTACGAGCAGTACTTC. Its protein is CASSYRGQGTYEQYF.

This clonotype was seen only a few times. This beta chain lies outside the target of a library built for alpha chains; its clone size means little. The V call is TRBV6-5, the J call TRBJ1-6; unclear D gene. The V end was cut by 3 bases, the J end by 2 bases, with 11 bases between. Per germline, CDR1 MNHEY and CDR2 SVGAGI. CDR3 size: 16 residues. The CDR3 region has the DNA TGTGCCAGCAGTTATCGCCCAACCGCCTATAATTCACCCCTCCACTTT. Residues: CASSYRPTAYNSPLHF.

Regarding this clonotype: This may be a read error: a much more frequent sequence differs by one nucleotide. This likely comes from a read error, as the CDR3 has no conserved phenylalanine or tryptophan at its end. Because this beta chain is a stray read in a library intended to capture alpha chains, its abundance should not be given much weight. The chain has TRBV11-1 and TRBJ1-1; D unresolved. V gave up 2 bases and J gave up 0 bases, with 7 bases separating them. This CDR3 has 14 amino acids. Germline CDR1 SGHAT, CDR2 FQDESV (reference sequence). This CDR3 is CASSLIAMNTEAFS. As DNA, the CDR3 is TGTGCCAGCAGCTTAATCGCGATGAACACTGAAGCTTTCTCT.

This clonotype was seen ten or more times. Little can be read into the size of this beta chain, an off-target read in a library designed for alpha chains. The J gene is TRBJ2-5, the V gene TRBV19; unclear D gene. The ends were cut back, 3 bases at V and 1 base at J, with 6 bases in the middle. This CDR3 region has 13 residues. Germline V gene lookup returns CDR1 LNHDA and CDR2 SQIVND (reference sequence). This chain's CDR3 is CASSIGSQETQYF. The CDR3 DNA is TGTGCCAGTAGTATCGGTAGCCAAGAGACCCAGTACTTC.

With regard to this clonotype: This beta chain came through as a stray read in a library set up for alpha chains, and its size says little. This chain links TRBV29-1 with TRBJ1-2, with 7 bases fitting TRBD1. The V and J ends lost 7 bases and 2 bases, in that order; junction bases with no gene match: 4. Per germline, CDR1 SQVTM and CDR2 ANQGSEA. The CDR3 runs 12 residues. This chain's CDR3 is CSAQGLNYGYTF. The CDR3 nucleotides read TGCAGCGCACAGGGGTTAAACTATGGCTACACCTTC.

This clonotype was counted at least ten times. This beta chain was picked up by a library intended for alpha chains and is off target, so its count carries little meaning. The rearrangement links TRBV7-9 to TRBJ1-4; D call uncertain. Deletions cut 3 bases from V and 2 bases from J, with 13 bases between. CDR1 and CDR2 from the germline V gene are SEHNR and FQNEAQ (reference sequence). The CDR3 sequence is 16 residues long. CDR3 protein: CASSFPSTTTNEKLFF. In DNA form, the CDR3 reads TGTGCCAGCAGCTTCCCCTCGACAACGACTAATGAAAAACTGTTTTTT. Supplemented by reference TRBV7-9 and TRBJ1-4, the full variable domain reads DTGVSQNPRHKITKRGQNVTFRCDPISEHNRLYWYRQTLGQGPEFLTYFQNEAQLEKSRLLSDRFSAERPKGSFSTLEIQRTEQGDSAMYLCASSFPSTTTNEKLFFGSGTQLSVL.

This clonotype appeared many times. The library was prepared for alpha chains; this beta chain is a stray read, so its frequency means little. The rearrangement links TRBV20-1 to TRBJ2-7, with D possibly matching TRBD2 (5 bases). Between the trimmed V and J ends, which lost 3 bases and 7 bases, there was a span of 19 bases. CDR1 is DFQATT, CDR2 SNEGSKA, per germline (reference sequence). CDR3 length: 14 residues. The CDR3 loop is CSASPTSGGGEQYF. The CDR3 bases are TGCAGTGCTAGTCCCACTTCAGGAGGTGGTGAGCAGTACTTC.

This clonotype came up many times. Since the library was made to target alpha chains, this beta chain is a stray read and its abundance is not meaningful. The chain joins TRBV6-1 to TRBJ1-1; TRBD1 agrees at 7 bases. CDR3 length equals 15 residues. The trim removed 4 bases at V and 0 bases at J, leaving 5 bases unmatched. In germline, CDR1 is MNHNS, CDR2 SASEGT. CDR3 sequence (DNA): TGTGCCAGCAGTGGGTGGGGGACAGTGAACACTGAAGCTTTCTTT. This codes for CASSGWGTVNTEAFF.